This TCR beta chain was sequenced during a study of blood T cell repertoires in COVID-19. Study in general: Material from acute and convalescent COVID-19 was sourced from the United States, Italy and Spain. From T cells, B-cell-depleted T cells, or PBMCs came the material, which was cDNA or gDNA.

CDR3 length: 16 amino acids. V dropped 0 bases and J dropped 3; count of bases not matched to a gene: 4. Germline V gene sequence: CDR1 SGHRS, CDR2 YFSETQ. As handled by the study authors: Estimates of nucleated cell counts were drawn from the amplification of reference gene primers. The protocol was immunoSEQ multiplex PCR, while the TCRdb copy is restricted to in-frame clones and leaves out a portion. That table supplies the V and J calls and clone size; D and trimming were determined from the DNA. Found here are more than 100,000 clones, around 81% of them singletons; the top ten hold 8.4%. This clone turned up a few times.

V and J are TRBV5-1 and TRBJ2-3, with 10 bases identical to TRBD1. This TCR was recovered from an older woman with active or convalescent COVID-19. Material: peripheral blood. This CDR3 is CASSLADRGPTDTQYF. DNA of the CDR3: TGCGCCAGCAGCTTGGCCGACAGGGGGCCTACAGATACGCAGTATTTT.